This TCR beta chain is drawn from a study of regulatory T cells in long-lasting Graves disease. General study findings and limits: Persistent Graves' cases showed lower TCR diversity than newly diagnosed cases. Fewer public clonotypes were shared by new patients (over 950) than by persistent patients (2,741).

Construction of the TCR beta libraries employed iRepertoire HTBI primers in conjunction with Arm-PCR of CDR3 regions. Each CDR3 protein gets one entry after TCRdb re-called the multiplex PCR reads with MiXCR. The sample lists 300,000 to 400,000 distinct CDR3 sequences; about 14% were seen once. The time point: newly diagnosed GD, antithyroid drugs for less than 3 months. Extracted PBMC RNA gave rise to the TCR library. As a group, patients came from one endocrinology department in Xi'an, China. Into tubes containing EDTA, roughly 8.8 milliliters of peripheral blood were drawn. This clonotype was counted many times. Its target is not known. Trimming took off 7 bases at V and 2 bases at J, with 12 bases between the two ends. This CDR3 contains 13 residues. CDR1 is MNHEY, CDR2 SMNVEV, per germline (reference sequence).

The sample was peripheral blood mononuclear cells (PBMCs), taken at new diagnosis, from a patient treated with antithyroid drugs. The V gene is TRBV27, the J gene TRBJ2-7; D remains ambiguous. This TCR was sampled from a female donor with Graves disease. The CDR3 loop is CASTGPRPYEQYF. As DNA, the CDR3 is TGTGCCAGCACCGGGCCCAGGCCCTACGAGCAGTACTTC.